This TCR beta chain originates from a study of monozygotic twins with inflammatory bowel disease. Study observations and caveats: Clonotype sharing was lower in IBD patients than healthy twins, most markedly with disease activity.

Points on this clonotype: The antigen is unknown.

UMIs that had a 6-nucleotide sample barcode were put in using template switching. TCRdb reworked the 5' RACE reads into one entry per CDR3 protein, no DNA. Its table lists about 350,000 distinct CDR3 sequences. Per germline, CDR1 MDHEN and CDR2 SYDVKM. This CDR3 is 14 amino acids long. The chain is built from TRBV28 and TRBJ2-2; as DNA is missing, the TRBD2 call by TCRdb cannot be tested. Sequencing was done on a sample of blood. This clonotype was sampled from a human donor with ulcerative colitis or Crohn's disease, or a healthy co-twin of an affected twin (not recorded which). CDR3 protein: CASSSVSGTGELFF. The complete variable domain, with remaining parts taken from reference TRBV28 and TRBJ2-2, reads DVKVTQSSRYLVKRTGEKVFLECVQDMDHENMFWYRQDPGLGLRLIYFSYDVKMKEKGDIPEGYSVSREKKERFSLILESASTNQTSMYLCASSSVSGTGELFFGEGSRLTVL.